A single sample gave rise to the 20 T cell receptor beta chains below, sequenced in a study of cytomegalovirus exposure and HLA in healthy donors. Primers: 60 Vbeta forward and 13 Jbeta reverse. Clones were sequenced by immunoSEQ multiplex PCR, and TCRdb holds only the in-frame ones, with some missing. Among approximately 90,000 clones, roughly three quarters were seen once, and the ten largest hold around 3.4%. The sample taken for sequencing was PBMCs. The receptors come from a man younger than 45 in good health and CMV-seronegative.

This clone was seen only a few times. This rearrangement joins TRBV11-2 to TRBJ2-2, with 10 bases aligning to TRBD2. CDR3 length: 14 residues. V trimming: 4 bases; J trimming: 7 bases; junction bases outside the gene matches: 3. Germline CDR1 and CDR2: SGHAT and FQNNGV. The CDR3 DNA follows: TGTGCCAGCAGCTCCCGGACTAGCGGCGGGGAGCTGTTTTTT. Encoded protein: CASSSRTSGGELFF.

This clone was detected once. V and J are TRBV27 and TRBJ2-7; the match to TRBD2 covers 13 bases. The CDR3 consists of 16 residues. The germline CDR1 and CDR2 sequences are MNHEY and SMNVEV (reference sequence). Germline trimming cut 5 bases from V and 4 bases from J; bases unmatched to any gene: 8. The CDR3, as DNA: TGTGCCAGCAGTCCGACTAGCGGGGGGACTCGATACGAGCAGTACTTC. It codes for CASSPTSGGTRYEQYF.

This rearrangement joins TRBV4-2 to TRBJ2-4; 8 positions agree with TRBD1. V was pared by 0 bases and J by 7 bases, with 8 bases of the junction left unmatched. CDR1 and CDR2 (germline): LGHNA, YNFKEQ. The CDR3 covers 16 residues. The CDR3 DNA reads as TGTGCCAGCAGCCAAGATCGCGACAGGGGTCCGAACATTCAGTACTTC. Translation gives CASSQDRDRGPNIQYF.

The chain uses TRBV7-9 and TRBJ2-7, with 11 positions matching TRBD2. V dropped 1 base and J dropped 2; count of bases not matched to a gene: 1. The CDR3 contains 15 residues. CDR1 SEHNR and CDR2 FQNEAQ come from the germline V gene (reference sequence). Here the CDR3 reads CASSLVSGGAYEQYF. Here the CDR3 DNA reads TGTGCCAGCAGCTTAGTTAGCGGGGGGGCCTACGAGCAGTACTTC.

This clone was seen a few times. Compared with germline, one end of the junction differs, possibly owing to a read error. The V call is TRBV6-6, the J call TRBJ1-2; D is unresolved. The V gene's germline CDR1 is MNHNY and CDR2 SVGAGI (reference sequence). This CDR3 is built from 14 residues. In DNA, the CDR3 is TGTGCCATCAGTGAGTCTGCAACTAACTATGGCTACACCTTC. Its translation is CAISESATNYGYTF.

The chain employs TRBV6-6 and TRBJ1-1; D gene unclear. The CDR3 totals 15 residues. Germline V gene lookup returns CDR1 MNHNY and CDR2 SVGAGI (reference sequence). V lost 0 bases, J lost 1 base, and 9 bases lay in between. CDR3 nucleotides: TGTGCCAGCAGTTACTCGCAATCACAGAACACTGAAGCTTTCTTT. Translation: CASSYSQSQNTEAFF.

This CDR3 reads CASSWGGQQPQHF. The CDR3 DNA reads as TGTGCCAGCAGTTGGGGGGGGCAACAGCCCCAGCATTTT. The chain carries TRBV6-1 and TRBJ1-5; weak D call: TRBD1 (6 bases). Germline V CDR1 and CDR2: MNHNS, SASEGT. There are 13 residues in the CDR3. The V end lost 5 bases, the J end lost 7 bases, and 12 bases lay between the germline ends.

J is TRBJ2-7 and V is TRBV2; 7 bases line up with TRBD1. With V trimmed by 6 bases and J by 3 bases, 14 bases remained unmatched. CDR3 length equals 16 residues. The germline V gene has CDR1 SNHLY and CDR2 FYNNEI. CDR3 DNA: TGTGCCAGCAGGGTTTCCGTGGAAGGGGGCGGCTACGAGCAGTACTTC. This sequence encodes CASRVSVEGGGYEQYF. The full variable domain, completed using reference TRBV2 and TRBJ2-7, is EPEVTQTPSHQVTQMGQEVILRCVPISNHLYFYWYRQILGQKVEFLVSFYNNEISEKSEIFDDQFSVERPDGSNFTLKIRSTKLEDSAMYFCASRVSVEGGGYEQYFGPGTRLTVT.

The chain is built from TRBV30 and TRBJ2-1; 12 bases match TRBD2. The CDR3 is 15 residues long. Germline lookup yields CDR1 GTSNPN and CDR2 SVGIG (reference sequence). With V trimmed by 4 bases and J by 10 bases, 11 bases remained unmatched. The CDR3 sequence: CAWNRLAGVPGEQFF. CDR3 coding DNA: TGTGCCTGGAACCGACTAGCGGGGGTCCCGGGGGAGCAGTTCTTC.

The rearrangement joins TRBV5-1 to TRBJ1-5; 8 bases align to TRBD1. The V gene's germline CDR1 is SGHRS and CDR2 YFSETQ. V lost 4 bases and J lost 8; bases outside the gene matches: 5. This CDR3 region has 13 residues. DNA of the CDR3: TGCGCCAGCAGCCCAGGACAGGGTGAGCCCCAGCATTTT. It specifies CASSPGQGEPQHF.

This clone was detected a few times. The chain couples TRBV10-3 to TRBJ1-4; 7 nucleotides match TRBD1. This CDR3 spans 16 amino acids. V lost 0 bases and J lost 3; bases outside the gene matches: 4. Germline-derived CDR1 and CDR2 are ENHRY and SYGVKD. The CDR3 is CAISESGGQPNEKLFF. DNA of the CDR3: TGTGCCATCAGTGAGTCGGGGGGACAGCCTAATGAAAAACTGTTTTTT.

This clone has a handful of counts. CDR3 DNA: TGTGCCAGCAGCGACAGGGGTAACACTGAAGCTTTCTTT. Translation: CASSDRGNTEAFF. The chain has TRBV25-1 and TRBJ1-1, with TRBD1 matching 8 bases. The CDR3 is 13 residues long. CDR1 and CDR2 (germline): MGHDK, SYGVNS. V lost 6 bases to trimming and J lost 2 bases; unmatched junction nucleotides: 2.

V usage is TRBV28 and J usage is TRBJ2-7, with 8 bases aligning to TRBD2. This CDR3 spans 12 amino acids. J was trimmed by 7 bases and V by 10 bases; bases with no gene match: 9. The germline gives CDR1 MDHEN, CDR2 SYDVKM. The DNA of the CDR3 is TGTGCCACCAGGACTAGCCAGAGGGAGCAGTACTTC. This sequence encodes CATRTSQREQYF.

The chain carries TRBV4-2 and TRBJ1-1; D perhaps matches TRBD1 (6 bases). Germline V gene lookup returns CDR1 LGHNA and CDR2 YNFKEQ. This CDR3 region has 18 residues. Trimming pared 0 bases from V and 2 bases from J, leaving 19 bases between. The CDR3 is CASSQDFRGSMGNTEAFF. In DNA form, the CDR3 reads TGTGCCAGCAGCCAAGATTTCAGGGGCAGCATGGGAAACACTGAAGCTTTCTTT.

This rearrangement joins TRBV30 to TRBJ1-4; D is possibly TRBD1 (6 bases). With 0 bases removed from V and 7 bases from J, the gap between germline ends came to 12 bases. The CDR3 has 14 amino acids. CDR1 GTSNPN and CDR2 SVGIG come from the germline V gene (reference sequence). Here the CDR3 DNA reads TGTGCCTGGAGTGTTGGGGGGGCAGGTGAAAAACTGTTTTTT. Amino acid sequence: CAWSVGGAGEKLFF.

The chain is built from TRBV4-3 and TRBJ2-2; D unresolved. Trimming left V 0 bases short and J 0 bases short, with 17 bases between. CDR1 and CDR2 from the germline V gene are LGHNA and YSLEER. The CDR3 sequence is 19 residues long. The DNA for the CDR3 is TGCGCCAGCAGCCAAGATCGGGTGAACATCTCCCCGAACACCGGGGAGCTGTTTTTT. Its protein is CASSQDRVNISPNTGELFF.

This clone was detected a few times. The chain is built from TRBV5-5 and TRBJ2-7; D gene unclear. This CDR3 region has 14 residues. Trimming removed 0 bases at V and 2 bases at J, with 9 bases between. Per germline, CDR1 SGHKS and CDR2 YYEKEE (reference sequence). CDR3 in DNA: TGTGCCAGCAGCTTGGTGCCAACAACCTACGAGCAGTACTTC. Translating it yields CASSLVPTTYEQYF.

The sample holds a few counts of this clone. The CDR3 protein is CASSPRQGAFEKLFF. The CDR3 region has the DNA TGTGCCAGCTCACCAAGACAGGGGGCATTTGAAAAACTGTTTTTT. The chain combines TRBV18 with TRBJ1-4; TRBD1 aligns across 10 bases. After removal of 2 bases from V and 7 bases from J, the junction contained 4 bases not matched to a gene. The CDR3 consists of 15 residues. Germline CDR1 and CDR2: KGHSH and LQKENI. Full variable domain (rest looked up from reference TRBV18 and TRBJ1-4): NAGVMQNPRHLVRRRGQEARLRCSPMKGHSHVYWYRQLPEEGLKFMVYLQKENIIDESGMPKERFSAEFPKEGPSILRIQQVVRGDSAAYFCASSPRQGAFEKLFFGSGTQLSVL.

This clone was counted between two and nine times. This chain uses TRBV4-3 with TRBJ2-5; D unresolved. Between the trimmed V and J ends, which lost 0 bases and 5 bases, there was a span of 10 bases. CDR3 length: 14 residues. Germline loops: CDR1 LGHNA, CDR2 YSLEER. The CDR3 nucleotides read TGCGCCAGCAGCCAAGAGAGAGGTTGGGAGACCCAGTACTTC. Its protein product is CASSQERGWETQYF.

The sample holds a few counts of this clone. The chain is built from TRBV5-4 and TRBJ2-2; D is possibly TRBD1 (5 bases). Germline V gives CDR1 SGHNT, CDR2 YYREEE (reference sequence). The CDR3 is 17 amino acids. V was shortened by 0 bases and J by 4 bases, with 16 bases between the two germline ends. The CDR3 sequence: CASSLASRPTATGELFF. The DNA for the CDR3 is TGTGCCAGCAGCTTGGCCTCGAGACCGACAGCCACCGGGGAGCTGTTTTTT.